This TCR beta chain was obtained from a study of T cell clonotyping in hematopoietic cell transplantation. V was cut by 3 bases and J by 5 bases, with 13 bases left in between. This CDR3 region has 15 residues. Germline V lookup: CDR1 ENHRY, CDR2 SYGVKD. Profiled with immunoSEQ multiplex PCR; TCRdb holds only in-frame clones, not every one. The sample carries roughly 10,000 clones, about 84% recorded once. The source of this sequence is a male patient between 60 and 69 years old who had an allogeneic stem cell transplant from an unrelated donor, so the T cells may come from the graft donor. Some clones in this sample may be carry-over from other donors' samples. The V gene is TRBV10-3, the J gene TRBJ1-4; unclear D gene. The sequences come from PBMCs, collected at the time of graft-versus-host disease after allogeneic stem cell transplant. CDR3 DNA sequence: TGTGCCATCAGTGAACCGTCAGGCTCAAATGAAAAACTGTTTTTT. Translated: CAISEPSGSNEKLFF.